The 11 T cell receptor beta chains reported below all come from one sample, sequenced in a study of blood T cell repertoires in COVID-19. Sequencing used immunoSEQ multiplex PCR; TCRdb keeps in-frame clones, though not all of them. The repertoire holds roughly 32,000 clones, with more than 70% as singletons. The sample consisted of peripheral blood. These TCRs come from a man in his fifties or sixties with active or convalescent COVID-19.

The chain has TRBV4-1 and TRBJ2-1; TRBD2 agrees at 14 bases. The CDR3 contains 16 residues. Per germline, CDR1 MGHRA and CDR2 YSYEKL. V lost 3 bases to trimming and J lost 7 bases; unmatched junction nucleotides: 5. The CDR3 loop is CASSQGLAGVWNEQFF. CDR3 bases: TGCGCCAGCAGCCAGGGACTAGCGGGAGTTTGGAATGAGCAGTTCTTC.

The rearrangement uses TRBV6-2 or TRBV6-3 and TRBJ1-6, with 9 bases aligning to TRBD1. Looked up from germline, CDR1 is MNHEY and CDR2 is SVGEGT. The CDR3 extends over 14 amino acids. V shed 2 bases and J 16 bases; nucleotides not matched to a gene: 9. CDR3 in amino acids: CASSYLKGTGPLHF. CDR3 nucleotides: TGTGCCAGCAGTTACCTAAAAGGGACAGGGCCGCTCCACTTT.

This clone was detected a few times. The CDR3 region has the DNA TGTGCCTGTTCAGGGGTCGGCGGGAATCAGCCCCAGCATTTT. Its protein product is CACSGVGGNQPQHF. This rearrangement joins TRBV30 to TRBJ1-5; D perhaps matches TRBD1 (6 bases). V lost 6 bases, J lost 4 bases, and 16 bases lay in between. CDR1 and CDR2 from the germline V gene are GTSNPN and SVGIG (reference sequence). CDR3 length equals 14 residues. The whole variable domain, remainder taken from reference TRBV30 and TRBJ1-5, is SQTIHQWPATLVQPVGSPLSLECTVEGTSNPNLYWYRQAAGRGLQLLFYSVGIGQISSEVPQNLSASRPQDRQFILSSKKLLLSDSGFYLCACSGVGGNQPQHFGDGTRLSIL.

The rearrangement links TRBV7-9 to TRBJ1-1; tentatively, D is TRBD1 (6 bases). This CDR3 is 15 amino acids long. V was pared by 7 bases and J by 2 bases, with 17 bases between. Per germline, CDR1 SEHNR and CDR2 FQNEAQ (reference sequence). CDR3 loop: CASNLRGARNTEAFF. The CDR3 nucleotides are TGTGCCAGCAACCTACGGGGGGCTCGAAACACTGAAGCTTTCTTT.

As for this clone: At the DNA level, this CDR3 is encoded by other sequences in the same sample as well. The gene calls are TRBV7-9 and TRBJ2-5; TRBD1 is a possible D gene (5 bases). There are 13 residues in the CDR3. With 2 bases removed from V and 2 bases from J, the gap between germline ends came to 6 bases. Germline CDR1 is SEHNR and CDR2 is FQNEAQ (reference sequence). The CDR3 coding sequence is TGTGCCAGCAGCTTAAGGGGACAAGAGACCCAGTACTTC. Translating it yields CASSLRGQETQYF.

The chain combines TRBV13 with TRBJ1-4, with 8 positions matching TRBD1. The CDR3 has 15 residues. Trimming at V came to 0 bases and at J to 5 bases, leaving 2 bases not matched to a gene. The germline CDR1 and CDR2 sequences are PRHDT and FYEKMQ (reference sequence). CDR3 sequence: CASSLGTGVNEKLFF. The CDR3 nucleotides are TGTGCCAGCAGCTTAGGGACAGGGGTGAATGAAAAACTGTTTTTT.

The chain joins TRBV6-1 to TRBJ1-3; a possible D gene is TRBD1 (6 bases). CDR3 length: 16 residues. Germline V gene data show CDR1 as MNHNS and CDR2 as SASEGT. V lost 1 base and J 2 bases, leaving 12 bases between the germline ends. The chain's CDR3 is CASSEVEQGAGNTIYF. Here the CDR3 DNA reads TGTGCCAGCAGTGAAGTCGAACAGGGCGCTGGAAACACCATATATTTT.

CDR3 DNA: TGCAGTGCTAGTAGTTGGACAGGGGTTAATTCACCCCTCCACTTT. It translates to CSASSWTGVNSPLHF. The rearrangement joins TRBV20-1 to TRBJ1-6; 9 bases align to TRBD1. Germline V CDR1 and CDR2: DFQATT, SNEGSKA (reference sequence). The CDR3 length is 15 residues. V was pared by 3 bases and J by 6 bases, with 6 bases of the junction left unmatched.

The V and J genes are TRBV25-1 and TRBJ2-2; weak D call: TRBD2 (5 bases). This CDR3 has 15 amino acids. Trimming left V 4 bases short and J 5 bases short, with 14 bases between. Germline V lookup: CDR1 MGHDK, CDR2 SYGVNS. The CDR3 sequence is CASSVPGMGTGELFF. The CDR3 nucleotides are TGTGCCAGCAGTGTACCCGGGATGGGGACCGGGGAGCTGTTTTTT.

This rearrangement joins TRBV3-1 (or the pseudogene TRBV3-2) to TRBJ2-5; 14 bases agree with TRBD2. The trim removed 8 bases at V and 2 bases at J, leaving 4 bases unmatched. CDR1 and CDR2 from the germline V gene are LGHDT and YNNKEL (reference sequence). This CDR3 comprises 15 residues. Here the CDR3 reads CASGLAGGRQETQYF. The CDR3 DNA is TGTGCCAGCGGACTAGCGGGGGGCCGTCAAGAGACCCAGTACTTC.

The chain uses TRBV6-1 and TRBJ2-1, with unresolved D. Germline CDR1 and CDR2: MNHNS and SASEGT. V lost 3 bases, J lost 8 bases, and 11 bases lay in between. This CDR3 contains 13 residues. CDR3 sequence reads: CASSDESVHEQFF. CDR3 sequence (DNA): TGTGCCAGCAGTGACGAGTCCGTCCATGAGCAGTTCTTC.